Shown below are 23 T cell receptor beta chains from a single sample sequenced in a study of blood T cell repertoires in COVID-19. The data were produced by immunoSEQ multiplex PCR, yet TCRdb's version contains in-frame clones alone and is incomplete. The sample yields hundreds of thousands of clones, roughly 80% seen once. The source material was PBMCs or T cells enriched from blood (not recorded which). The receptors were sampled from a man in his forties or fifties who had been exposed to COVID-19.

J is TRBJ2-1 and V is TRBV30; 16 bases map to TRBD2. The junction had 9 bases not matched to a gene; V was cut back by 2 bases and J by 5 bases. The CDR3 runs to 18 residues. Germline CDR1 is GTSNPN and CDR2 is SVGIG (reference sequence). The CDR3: CAWSTGLAGGKFHNEQFF. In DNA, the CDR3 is TGTGCCTGGAGTACGGGACTAGCGGGAGGGAAGTTCCACAATGAGCAGTTCTTC.

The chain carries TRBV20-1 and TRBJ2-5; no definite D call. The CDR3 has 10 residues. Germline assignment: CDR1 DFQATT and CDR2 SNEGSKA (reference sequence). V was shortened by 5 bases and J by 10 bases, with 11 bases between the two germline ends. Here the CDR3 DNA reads TGCAGTGCTTCGTTAGAGTACCAGTACTTC. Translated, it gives CSASLEYQYF.

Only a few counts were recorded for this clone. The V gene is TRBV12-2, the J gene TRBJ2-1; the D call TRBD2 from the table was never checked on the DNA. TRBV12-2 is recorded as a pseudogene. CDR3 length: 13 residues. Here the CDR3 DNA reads TGTGCAAGTCGCAGAGGCAGTCCCAATGAGCAGTTCTTC. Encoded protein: CASRRGSPNEQFF.

Written as DNA, the CDR3 is TGTGCCAGCAGCCTCCCTGGAGCTAGCGGGAGCACAGATACGCAGTATTTT. Protein: CASSLPGASGSTDTQYF. The V call is TRBV9, the J call TRBJ2-3; 8 bases are a match to TRBD2. J gave up 0 bases and V 4 bases, and 10 bases lay outside the gene matches. The V gene's germline CDR1 is SGDLS and CDR2 YYNGEE. The CDR3 has 17 residues.

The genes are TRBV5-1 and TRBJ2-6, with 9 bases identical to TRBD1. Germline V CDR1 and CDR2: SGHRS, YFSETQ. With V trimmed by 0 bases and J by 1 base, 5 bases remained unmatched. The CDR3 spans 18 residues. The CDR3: CASSLVVTGGSGANVLTF. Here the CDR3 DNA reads TGCGCCAGCAGCTTGGTCGTGACAGGGGGGTCTGGGGCCAACGTCCTGACTTTC.

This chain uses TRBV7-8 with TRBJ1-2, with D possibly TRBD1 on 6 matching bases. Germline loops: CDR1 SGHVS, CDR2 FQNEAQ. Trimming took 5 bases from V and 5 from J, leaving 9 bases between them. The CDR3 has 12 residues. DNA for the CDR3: TGTGCCAGCAGCCCACAGGGATATGGCTACACCTTC. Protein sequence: CASSPQGYGYTF.

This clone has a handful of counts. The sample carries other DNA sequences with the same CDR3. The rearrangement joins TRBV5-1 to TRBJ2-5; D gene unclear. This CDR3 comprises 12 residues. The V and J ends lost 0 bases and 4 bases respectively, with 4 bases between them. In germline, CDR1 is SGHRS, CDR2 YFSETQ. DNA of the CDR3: TGCGCCAGCAGCTTGGACAGAGAGACCCAGTACTTC. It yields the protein CASSLDRETQYF.

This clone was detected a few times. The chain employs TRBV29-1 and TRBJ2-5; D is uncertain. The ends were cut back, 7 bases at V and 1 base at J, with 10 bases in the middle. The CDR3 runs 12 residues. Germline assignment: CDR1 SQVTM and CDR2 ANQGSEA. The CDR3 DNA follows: TGCAGCGCCTCCCCGGGCCAAGAGACCCAGTACTTC. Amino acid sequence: CSASPGQETQYF.

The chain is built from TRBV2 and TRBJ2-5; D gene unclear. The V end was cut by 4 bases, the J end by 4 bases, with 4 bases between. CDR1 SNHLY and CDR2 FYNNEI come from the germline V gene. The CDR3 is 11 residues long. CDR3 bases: TGTGCCAGCAGTGTCCTAGAGACCCAGTACTTC. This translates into CASSVLETQYF.

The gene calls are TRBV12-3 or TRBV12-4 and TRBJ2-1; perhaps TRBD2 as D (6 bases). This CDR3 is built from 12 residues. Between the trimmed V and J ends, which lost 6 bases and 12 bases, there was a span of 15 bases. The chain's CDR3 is CASRGPGVGQFF. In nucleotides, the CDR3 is TGTGCCAGCAGGGGACCGGGAGTAGGGCAGTTCTTC.

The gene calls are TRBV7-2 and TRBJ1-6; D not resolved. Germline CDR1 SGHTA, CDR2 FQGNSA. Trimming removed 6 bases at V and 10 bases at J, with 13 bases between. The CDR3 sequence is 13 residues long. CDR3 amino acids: CASSSRDSSPLHF. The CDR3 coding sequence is TGTGCCAGCAGTTCCCGCGACTCGTCACCCCTCCACTTT.

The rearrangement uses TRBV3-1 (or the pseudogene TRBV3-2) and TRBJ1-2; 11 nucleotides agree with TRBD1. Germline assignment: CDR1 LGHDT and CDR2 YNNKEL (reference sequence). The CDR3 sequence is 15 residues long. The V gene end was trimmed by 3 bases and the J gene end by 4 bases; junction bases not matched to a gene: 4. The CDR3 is CASSHGGTGGYGYTF. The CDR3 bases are TGTGCCAGCAGCCATGGAGGGACAGGGGGCTATGGCTACACCTTC.

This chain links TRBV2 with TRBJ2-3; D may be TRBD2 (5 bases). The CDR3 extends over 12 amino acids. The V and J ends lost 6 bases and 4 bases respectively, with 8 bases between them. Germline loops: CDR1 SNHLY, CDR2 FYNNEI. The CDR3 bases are TGTGCCAGCAGACTAGATTCAGATACGCAGTATTTT. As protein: CASRLDSDTQYF.

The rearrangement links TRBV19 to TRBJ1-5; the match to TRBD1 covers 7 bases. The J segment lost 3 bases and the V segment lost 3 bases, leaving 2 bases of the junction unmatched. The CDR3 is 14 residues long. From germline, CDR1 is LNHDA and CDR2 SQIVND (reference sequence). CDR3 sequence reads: CASSIGQVNQPQHF. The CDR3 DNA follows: TGTGCCAGTAGTATCGGACAGGTCAATCAGCCCCAGCATTTT.

In DNA, the CDR3 is TGTGCCAGTAGTCTAGGGTTTCGGAGCAATCAGCCCCAGCATTTT. Protein: CASSLGFRSNQPQHF. The chain links TRBV19 to TRBJ1-5; D not resolved. CDR3 size: 15 residues. Deletions cut 5 bases from V and 1 base from J, with 12 bases between. Germline lookup yields CDR1 LNHDA and CDR2 SQIVND (reference sequence).

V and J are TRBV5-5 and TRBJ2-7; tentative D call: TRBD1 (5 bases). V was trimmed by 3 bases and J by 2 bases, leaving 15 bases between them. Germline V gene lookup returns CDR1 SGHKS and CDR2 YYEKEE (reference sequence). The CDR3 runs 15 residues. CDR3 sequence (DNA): TGTGCCAGCAGCTCGGAACCAGGGTCTCCCTACGAGCAGTACTTC. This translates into CASSSEPGSPYEQYF.

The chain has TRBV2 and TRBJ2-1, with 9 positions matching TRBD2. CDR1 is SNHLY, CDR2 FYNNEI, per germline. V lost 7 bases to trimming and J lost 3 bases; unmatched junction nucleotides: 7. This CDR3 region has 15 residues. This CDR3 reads CASKWRLADYNEQFF. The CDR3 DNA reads TGTGCCAGCAAGTGGAGACTAGCGGACTACAATGAGCAGTTCTTC. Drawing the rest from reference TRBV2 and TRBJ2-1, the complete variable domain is EPEVTQTPSHQVTQMGQEVILRCVPISNHLYFYWYRQILGQKVEFLVSFYNNEISEKSEIFDDQFSVERPDGSNFTLKIRSTKLEDSAMYFCASKWRLADYNEQFFGPGTRLTVL.

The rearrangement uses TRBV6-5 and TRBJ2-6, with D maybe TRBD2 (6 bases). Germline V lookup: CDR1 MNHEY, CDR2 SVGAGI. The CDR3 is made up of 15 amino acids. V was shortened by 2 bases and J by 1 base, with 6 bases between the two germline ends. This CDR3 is CASSYGGSGANVLTF. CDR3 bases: TGTGCCAGCAGTTACGGAGGGTCTGGGGCCAACGTCCTGACTTTC.

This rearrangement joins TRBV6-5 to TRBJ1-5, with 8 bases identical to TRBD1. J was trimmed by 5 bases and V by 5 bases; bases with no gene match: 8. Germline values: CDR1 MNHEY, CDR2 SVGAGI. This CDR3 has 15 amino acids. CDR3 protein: CASSTGQGVYQPQHF. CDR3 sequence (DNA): TGTGCCAGCAGTACAGGACAGGGCGTCTATCAGCCCCAGCATTTT.

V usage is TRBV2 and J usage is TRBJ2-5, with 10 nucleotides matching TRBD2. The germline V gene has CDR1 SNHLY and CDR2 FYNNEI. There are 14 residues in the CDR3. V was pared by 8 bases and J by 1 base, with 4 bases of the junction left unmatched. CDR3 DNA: TGTGCCAGCTTACTAGCGGGGTTCCAAGAGACCCAGTACTTC. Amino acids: CASLLAGFQETQYF.

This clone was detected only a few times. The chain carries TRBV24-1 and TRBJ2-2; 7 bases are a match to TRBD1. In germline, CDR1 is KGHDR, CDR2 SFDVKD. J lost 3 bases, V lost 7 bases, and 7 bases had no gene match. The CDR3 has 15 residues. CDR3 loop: CATSPSDRDTGELFF. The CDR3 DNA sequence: TGTGCCACCAGCCCTTCAGACAGGGACACCGGGGAGCTGTTTTTT.

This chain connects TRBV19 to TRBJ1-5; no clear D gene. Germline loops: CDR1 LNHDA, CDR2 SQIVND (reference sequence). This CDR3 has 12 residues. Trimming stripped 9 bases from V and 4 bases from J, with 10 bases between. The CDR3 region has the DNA TGTGCCAGCGAGTTGCGGAATCAGCCCCAGCATTTT. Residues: CASELRNQPQHF.

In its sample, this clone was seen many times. CDR3 coding DNA: TGCGCCAGCAGCTTGGGGACAGGCCCTGAAGCTTTCTTT. Translation gives CASSLGTGPEAFF. The J gene is TRBJ1-1, the V gene TRBV5-1; 7 nucleotides match TRBD1. Germline CDR1 SGHRS, CDR2 YFSETQ. V shed 0 bases and J 6 bases; nucleotides not matched to a gene: 2. The CDR3 is made up of 13 amino acids.